These T cell receptor beta chains were read from a single sample in a study of shared clonotypes between healthy human individuals. The data were produced by immunoSEQ multiplex PCR, yet TCRdb's version contains in-frame clones alone and is incomplete. This sample carries over 2 million clones, 90% to 95% of them seen once, and the ten largest clones take more than 0.1%. The sample taken for sequencing was naive CD4+ T cells sorted from blood. The receptor source for this set is a man aged 18 to 35 in good health. The CDR3 runs from the conserved cysteine through the conserved F or W. A D gene is named only where the DNA matches it firmly. Rows may omit the clone size; those that give it use once, few, many or a size class.

TRBV10-2	TRBD2	TRBJ2-3	.	CASSEGLAEDTQYF	TGCGCCAGCAGTGAGGGACTAGCGGAGGATACGCAGTATTTT
TRBV29-1	TRBD1	TRBJ2-1	.	CSVEDYEETGGLDNEQFF	TGCAGCGTTGAAGATTATGAAGAGACAGGGGGATTGGACAATGAGCAGTTCTTC
TRBV28	.	TRBJ2-7	.	CASSFGDYEQYF	TGTGCCAGCAGTTTTGGGGACTACGAGCAGTACTTC
TRBV5-1	.	TRBJ1-2	.	CASSPMVNREGRLYGYTF	TGCGCCAGCAGCCCTATGGTAAACAGGGAGGGCCGGTTGTATGGCTACACCTTC
TRBV18	.	TRBJ2-5	.	CASSPRDGEETQYF	TGTGCCAGCTCACCCCGGGACGGGGAAGAGACCCAGTACTTC
TRBV15	TRBD1	TRBJ2-1	.	CATSRRGQGNYNEQFF	TGTGCCACCAGCAGACGTGGACAGGGGAATTACAATGAGCAGTTCTTC
TRBV4-2	TRBD2	TRBJ2-7	.	CASSRGSGGVEQYF	TGTGCCAGCAGCCGCGGTAGCGGGGGGGTCGAGCAGTACTTC
TRBV7-9	.	TRBJ1-1	.	CASSLGRGSTEAFF	TGTGCCAGCAGCTTAGGGAGAGGTTCCACTGAAGCTTTCTTT
TRBV11-2	.	TRBJ2-4	once	CASSLDLVAKNIQYF	TGTGCCAGCAGCTTAGATCTGGTAGCCAAAAACATTCAGTACTTC
TRBV5-4	.	TRBJ1-6	few	CASSLSQGRNSPLHF	TGTGCCAGCAGCTTGTCTCAGGGGAGGAATTCACCCCTCCACTTT
TRBV30	.	TRBJ1-5	once	CAWSPQGGQPQHF	TGTGCCTGGAGTCCCCAGGGAGGTCAGCCCCAGCATTTT
TRBV29-1	.	TRBJ1-1	.	CSVDGQGQPEAFF	TGCAGCGTTGATGGCCAAGGGCAACCTGAAGCTTTCTTT
TRBV7-2	.	TRBJ2-7	.	CASSRWGGRYEQYF	TGTGCCAGCAGCCGATGGGGAGGCCGATACGAGCAGTACTTC